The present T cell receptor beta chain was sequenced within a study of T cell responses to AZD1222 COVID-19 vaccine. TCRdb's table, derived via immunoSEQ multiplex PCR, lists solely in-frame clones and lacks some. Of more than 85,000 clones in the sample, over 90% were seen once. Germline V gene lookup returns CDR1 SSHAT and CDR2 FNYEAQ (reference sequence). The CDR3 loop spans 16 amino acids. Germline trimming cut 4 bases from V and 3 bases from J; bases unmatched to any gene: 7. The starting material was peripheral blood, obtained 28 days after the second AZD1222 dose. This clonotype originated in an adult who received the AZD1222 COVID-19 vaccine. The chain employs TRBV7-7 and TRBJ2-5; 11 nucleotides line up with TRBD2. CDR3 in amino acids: CASSYSRLAGKETQYF. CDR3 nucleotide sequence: TGTGCCAGCAGCTATAGCAGACTAGCGGGGAAAGAGACCCAGTACTTC.